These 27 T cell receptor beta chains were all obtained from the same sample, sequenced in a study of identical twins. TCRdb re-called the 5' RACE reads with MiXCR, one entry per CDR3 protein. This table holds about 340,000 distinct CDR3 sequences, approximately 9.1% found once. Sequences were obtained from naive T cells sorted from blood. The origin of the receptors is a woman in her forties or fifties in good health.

The CDR3 loop reads CASSLGGRTDEQFF. The CDR3, as DNA: TGTGCCAGCAGCTTAGGCGGGAGGACGGATGAGCAGTTCTTC. V is TRBV7-6 and J is TRBJ2-1, with TRBD2 identical over 8 bases. This CDR3 comprises 14 residues. V trimming: 1 base; J trimming: 8 bases; junction bases outside the gene matches: 4. CDR1 is SGHVS and CDR2 is FNYEAQ in the germline V gene.

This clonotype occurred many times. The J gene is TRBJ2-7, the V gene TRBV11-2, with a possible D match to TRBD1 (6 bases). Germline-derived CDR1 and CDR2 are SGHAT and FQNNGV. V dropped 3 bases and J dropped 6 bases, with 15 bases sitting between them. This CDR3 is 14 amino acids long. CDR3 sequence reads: CASSFGPGEREQYF. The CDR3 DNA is TGTGCCAGCAGCTTTGGGCCAGGGGAACGCGAGCAGTACTTC.

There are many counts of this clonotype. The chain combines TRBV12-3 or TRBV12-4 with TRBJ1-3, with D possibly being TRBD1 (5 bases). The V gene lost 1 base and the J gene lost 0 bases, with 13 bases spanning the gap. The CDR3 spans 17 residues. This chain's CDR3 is CASSLVLGENSGNTIYF. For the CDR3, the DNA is TGTGCCAGCAGTTTAGTGTTGGGGGAAAACTCTGGAAACACCATATATTTT.

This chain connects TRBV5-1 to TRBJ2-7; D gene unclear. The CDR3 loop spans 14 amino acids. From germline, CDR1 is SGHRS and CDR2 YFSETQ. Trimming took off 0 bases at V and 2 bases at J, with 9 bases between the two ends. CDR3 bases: TGCGCCAGCAGCTTGGCGGTTATGGCCTACGAGCAGTACTTC. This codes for CASSLAVMAYEQYF.

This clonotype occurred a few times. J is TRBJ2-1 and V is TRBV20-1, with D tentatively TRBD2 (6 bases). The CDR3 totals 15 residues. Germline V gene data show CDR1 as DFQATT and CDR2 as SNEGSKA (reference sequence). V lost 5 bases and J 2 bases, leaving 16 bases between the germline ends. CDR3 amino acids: CSAPPGGAPYNEQFF. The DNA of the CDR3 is TGCAGTGCTCCCCCCGGAGGGGCTCCCTACAATGAGCAGTTCTTC.

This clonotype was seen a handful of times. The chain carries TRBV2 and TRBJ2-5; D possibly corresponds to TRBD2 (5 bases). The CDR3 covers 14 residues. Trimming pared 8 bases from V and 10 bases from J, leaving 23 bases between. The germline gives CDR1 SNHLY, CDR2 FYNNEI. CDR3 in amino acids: CASGESTIVGIQYF. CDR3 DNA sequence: TGTGCCAGCGGGGAGTCAACGATAGTGGGGATCCAGTACTTC.

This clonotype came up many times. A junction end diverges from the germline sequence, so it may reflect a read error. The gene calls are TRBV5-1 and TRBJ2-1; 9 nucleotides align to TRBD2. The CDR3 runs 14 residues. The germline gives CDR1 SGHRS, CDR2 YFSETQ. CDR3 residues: CASSLGLAYNEQFF. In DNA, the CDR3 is TGTGCCAGCAGCTTAGGACTAGCGTACAATGAGCAGTTCTTC.

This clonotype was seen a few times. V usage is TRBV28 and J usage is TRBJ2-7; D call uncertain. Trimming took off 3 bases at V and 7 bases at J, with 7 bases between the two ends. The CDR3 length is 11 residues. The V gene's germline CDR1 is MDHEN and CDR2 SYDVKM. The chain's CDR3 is CASSFLSEQYV. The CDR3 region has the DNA TGTGCCAGCAGTTTTTTGAGTGAGCAGTACGTC.

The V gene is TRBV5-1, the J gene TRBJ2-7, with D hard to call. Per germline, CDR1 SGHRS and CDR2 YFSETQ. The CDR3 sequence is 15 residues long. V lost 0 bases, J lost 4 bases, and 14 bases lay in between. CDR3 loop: CASSLALRGLYEQYF. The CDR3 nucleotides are TGCGCCAGCAGCTTGGCTCTTCGCGGCCTTTACGAGCAGTACTTC.

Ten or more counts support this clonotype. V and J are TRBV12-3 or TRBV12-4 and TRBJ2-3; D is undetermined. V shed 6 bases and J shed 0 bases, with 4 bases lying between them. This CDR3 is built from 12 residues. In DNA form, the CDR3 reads TGTGCCAGCAGGGATAGCACAGATACGCAGTATTTT. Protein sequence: CASRDSTDTQYF.

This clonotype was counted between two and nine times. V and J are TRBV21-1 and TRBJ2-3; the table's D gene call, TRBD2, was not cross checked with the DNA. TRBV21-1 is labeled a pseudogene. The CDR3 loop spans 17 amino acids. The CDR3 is CASSKGSSGRATDTQYF. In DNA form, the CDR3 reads TGTGCCAGCAGCAAAGGTTCTAGCGGGAGAGCGACAGATACGCAGTATTTT.

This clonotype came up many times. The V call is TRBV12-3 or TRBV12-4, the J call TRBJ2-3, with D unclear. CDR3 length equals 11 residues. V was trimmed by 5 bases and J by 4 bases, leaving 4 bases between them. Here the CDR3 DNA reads TGTGCCAGCAGTGATCCAGATACGCAGTATTTT. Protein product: CASSDPDTQYF.

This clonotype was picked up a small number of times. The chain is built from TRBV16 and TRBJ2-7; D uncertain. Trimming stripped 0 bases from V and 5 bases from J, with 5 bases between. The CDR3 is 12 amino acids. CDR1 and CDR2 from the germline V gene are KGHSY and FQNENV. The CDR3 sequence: CASSQSPHEQYF. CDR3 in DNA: TGTGCCAGCAGCCAATCTCCCCACGAGCAGTACTTC.

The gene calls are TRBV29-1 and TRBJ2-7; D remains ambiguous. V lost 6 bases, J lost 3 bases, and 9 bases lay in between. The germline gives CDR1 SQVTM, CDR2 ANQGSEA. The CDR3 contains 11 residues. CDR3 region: CSVDGGYEQYF. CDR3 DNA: TGCAGCGTCGACGGCGGCTACGAGCAGTACTTC.

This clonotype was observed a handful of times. The CDR3 spells CASSLSPGTSGASSYNEQFF. The CDR3 nucleotides read TGTGCCAGCAGCCTATCCCCCGGGACTAGCGGGGCCAGCTCCTACAATGAGCAGTTCTTC. The chain employs TRBV7-2 and TRBJ2-1; 13 nucleotides agree with TRBD2. This CDR3 spans 20 amino acids. The germline V gene encodes CDR1 SGHTA and CDR2 FQGNSA. J gave up 0 bases and V 5 bases, and 13 bases lay outside the gene matches.

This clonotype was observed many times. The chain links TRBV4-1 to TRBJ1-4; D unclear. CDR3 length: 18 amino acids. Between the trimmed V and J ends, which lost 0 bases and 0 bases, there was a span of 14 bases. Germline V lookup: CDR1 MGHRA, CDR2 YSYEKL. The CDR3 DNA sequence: TGCGCCAGCAGCCAAGAGGGAAGGATCGGTACAACTAATGAAAAACTGTTTTTT. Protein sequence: CASSQEGRIGTTNEKLFF.

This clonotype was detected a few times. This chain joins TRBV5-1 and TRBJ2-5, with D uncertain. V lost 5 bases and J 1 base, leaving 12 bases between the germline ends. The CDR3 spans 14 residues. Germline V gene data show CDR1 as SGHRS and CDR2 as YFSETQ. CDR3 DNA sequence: TGCGCCAGCAGTGGTCTATGGCCCCAAGAGACCCAGTACTTC. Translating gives CASSGLWPQETQYF.

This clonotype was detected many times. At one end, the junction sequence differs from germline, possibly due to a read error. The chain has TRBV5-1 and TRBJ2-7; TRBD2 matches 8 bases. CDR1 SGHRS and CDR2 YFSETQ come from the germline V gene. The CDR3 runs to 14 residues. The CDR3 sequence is CASSLAGGNYEQYF. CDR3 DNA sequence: TGTGCCAGCAGCTTGGCGGGAGGAAACTACGAGCAGTACTTC.

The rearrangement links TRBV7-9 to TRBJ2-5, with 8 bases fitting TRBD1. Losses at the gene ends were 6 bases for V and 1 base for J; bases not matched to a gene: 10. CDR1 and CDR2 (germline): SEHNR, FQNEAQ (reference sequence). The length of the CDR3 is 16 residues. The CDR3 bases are TGTGCCAGCAGTCCCGGACAGGGACTCCTCCAAGAGACCCAGTACTTC. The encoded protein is CASSPGQGLLQETQYF.

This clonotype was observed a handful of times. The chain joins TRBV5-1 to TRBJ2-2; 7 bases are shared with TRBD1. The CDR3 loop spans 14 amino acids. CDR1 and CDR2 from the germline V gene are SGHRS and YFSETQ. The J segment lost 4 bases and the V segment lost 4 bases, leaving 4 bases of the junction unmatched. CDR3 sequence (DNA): TGCGCCAGCAGCCCGGACAGGCCCACCGGGGAGCTGTTTTTT. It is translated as CASSPDRPTGELFF. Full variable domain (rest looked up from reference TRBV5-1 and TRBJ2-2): KAGVTQTPRYLIKTRGQQVTLSCSPISGHRSVSWYQQTPGQGLQFLFEYFSETQRNKGNFPGRFSGRQFSNSRSEMNVSTLELGDSALYLCASSPDRPTGELFFGEGSRLTVL.

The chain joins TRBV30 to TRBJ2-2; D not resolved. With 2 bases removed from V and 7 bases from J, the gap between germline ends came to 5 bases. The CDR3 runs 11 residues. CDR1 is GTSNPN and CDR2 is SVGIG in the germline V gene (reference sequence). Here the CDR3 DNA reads TGTGCCTGGAGTCGTATCGGGGAGCTGTTTTTT. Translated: CAWSRIGELFF.

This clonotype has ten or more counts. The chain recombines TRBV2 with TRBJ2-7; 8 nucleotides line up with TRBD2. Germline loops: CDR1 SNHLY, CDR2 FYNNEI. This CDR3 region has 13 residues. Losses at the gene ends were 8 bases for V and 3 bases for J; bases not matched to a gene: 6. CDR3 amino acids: CASDGTRYYEQYF. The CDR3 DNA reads TGTGCCAGCGACGGGACTAGATACTACGAGCAGTACTTC.

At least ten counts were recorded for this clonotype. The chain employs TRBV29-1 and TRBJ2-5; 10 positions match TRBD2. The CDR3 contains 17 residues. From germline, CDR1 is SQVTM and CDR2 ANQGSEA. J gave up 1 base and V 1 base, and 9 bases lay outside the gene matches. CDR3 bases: TGCAGCGTTGAAGTGGCCACTAGCGGGGCCTTCCAAGAGACCCAGTACTTC. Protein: CSVEVATSGAFQETQYF.

CDR3 DNA: TGCAGTGCTAGATTCAGGCTCACTAGGGAGGCAGATACGCAGTATTTT. Amino acids: CSARFRLTREADTQYF. The V gene is TRBV20-1, the J gene TRBJ2-3; D perhaps matches TRBD2 (6 bases). The V gene lost 2 bases and the J gene lost 4 bases, with 19 bases spanning the gap. CDR3 length: 16 residues. CDR1 and CDR2 (germline): DFQATT, SNEGSKA (reference sequence).

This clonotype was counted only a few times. CDR3 region: CATSEPGSYQPQHF. For the CDR3, the DNA is TGTGCCACCAGTGAACCCGGGTCGTATCAGCCCCAGCATTTT. The chain employs TRBV24-1 and TRBJ1-5; D remains unclear. CDR3 size: 14 residues. The germline V gene has CDR1 KGHDR and CDR2 SFDVKD. V lost 4 bases and J 5 bases, leaving 11 bases between the germline ends.

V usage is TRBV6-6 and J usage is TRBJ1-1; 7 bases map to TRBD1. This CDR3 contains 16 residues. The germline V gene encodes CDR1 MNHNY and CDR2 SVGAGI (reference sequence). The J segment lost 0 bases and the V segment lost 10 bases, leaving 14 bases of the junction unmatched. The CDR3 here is CAIRHTGDGMNTEAFF. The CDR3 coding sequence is TGTGCCATCAGACATACAGGGGATGGTATGAACACTGAAGCTTTCTTT.

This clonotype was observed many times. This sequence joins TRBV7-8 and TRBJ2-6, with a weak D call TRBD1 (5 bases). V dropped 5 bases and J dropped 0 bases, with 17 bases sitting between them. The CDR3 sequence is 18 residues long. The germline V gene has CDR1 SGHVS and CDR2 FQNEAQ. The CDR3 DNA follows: TGTGCCAGCAGCCCCTTTGTGGGGCTGAGCTCTGGGGCCAACGTCCTGACTTTC. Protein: CASSPFVGLSSGANVLTF.